What follows are 27 T cell receptor beta chains derived from one specimen sequenced in a study of response to subunit inactivated influenza vaccine. MiXCR was run by TCRdb on the RT-PCR reads, yielding one entry per CDR3 protein. The sample has about 700,000 distinct CDR3 sequences, 11% to 15% seen once. This specimen was PBMCs from blood, taken 14 to 15 days before vaccination. Source of these receptors: a man between 45 and 60 years old who received an inactivated influenza vaccine.

This chain connects TRBV7-9 to TRBJ1-1; 7 bases line up with TRBD1. The CDR3 consists of 13 residues. In germline, CDR1 is SEHNR, CDR2 FQNEAQ (reference sequence). Unmatched junction bases numbered 8, after V lost 5 bases and J lost 8 bases. CDR3 in DNA: TGTGCCAGCAGCCACAGGGGAGGCGGAGAAGCTTTCTTT. Translated, it gives CASSHRGGGEAFF.

This clonotype occurred many times. J is TRBJ1-3 and V is TRBV6-4; 10 nucleotides align to TRBD1. V dropped 2 bases and J dropped 0; count of bases not matched to a gene: 7. Per germline, CDR1 MRHNA and CDR2 SNTAGT. CDR3 length equals 18 residues. CDR3 protein: CASSDHRTGGNSGNTIYF. DNA of the CDR3: TGTGCCAGCAGTGACCACAGGACAGGGGGGAACTCTGGAAACACCATATATTTT.

A few counts support this clonotype. This chain joins TRBV6-2 or TRBV6-3 and TRBJ1-1, with D unclear. Trimming removed 2 bases from V and 8 bases from J, with 12 bases in between. The CDR3 loop spans 13 amino acids. CDR1 and CDR2 from the germline V gene are MNHEY and SVGEGT. The DNA for the CDR3 is TGTGCCAGCAGTTACGTCGGTGGGGTAGAAGCTTTCTTT. This sequence encodes CASSYVGGVEAFF.

This clonotype was seen more than once but under ten times. J is TRBJ1-2 and V is TRBV9; the D gene is possibly TRBD1 (6 bases). This CDR3 region has 12 residues. V shed 7 bases and J shed 0 bases, with 7 bases lying between them. Germline CDR1 is SGDLS and CDR2 is YYNGEE. Here the CDR3 reads CASWTANYGYTF. The CDR3 DNA reads as TGTGCCAGCTGGACAGCTAACTATGGCTACACCTTC.

This clonotype was seen only a few times. The CDR3 region is CASSQDVAGGNEQYF. The CDR3 bases are TGTGCCAGCAGCCAAGACGTAGCGGGGGGGAACGAGCAGTACTTC. J is TRBJ2-7 and V is TRBV4-2, with 11 bases fitting TRBD2. Germline V gives CDR1 LGHNA, CDR2 YNFKEQ. This CDR3 contains 15 residues. J was trimmed by 5 bases and V by 0 bases; bases with no gene match: 3.

The chain employs TRBV6-2 or TRBV6-3 and TRBJ2-6; the match to TRBD2 covers 8 bases. The CDR3 is made up of 15 amino acids. V lost 11 bases, J lost 2 bases, and 8 bases stayed unmatched. Germline-derived CDR1 and CDR2 are MNHEY and SVGEGT. The CDR3 DNA reads TGTGCCTCGGGAGGGGACGATCCTGGGGCCAACGTCCTGACTTTC. Amino acid sequence: CASGGDDPGANVLTF.

This clonotype was counted only a few times. The V and J genes are TRBV27 and TRBJ2-3; 9 bases are shared with TRBD1. This CDR3 comprises 15 residues. V trimming: 3 bases; J trimming: 1 base; junction bases outside the gene matches: 2. From germline, CDR1 is MNHEY and CDR2 SMNVEV (reference sequence). CDR3 loop: CASSFDRGGTDTQYF. The CDR3, as DNA: TGTGCCAGCAGTTTCGACAGGGGGGGCACAGATACGCAGTATTTT.

The chain has TRBV5-1 and TRBJ1-2; perhaps TRBD1 as D (6 bases). This CDR3 region has 13 residues. Trimming removed 0 bases from V and 7 bases from J, with 10 bases in between. The V gene's germline CDR1 is SGHRS and CDR2 YFSETQ. In DNA form, the CDR3 reads TGCGCCAGCAGCTTGGAAGGGGGAGGTGGCTACACCTTC. Its translation: CASSLEGGGGYTF. Supplemented by reference TRBV5-1 and TRBJ1-2, the full variable domain reads KAGVTQTPRYLIKTRGQQVTLSCSPISGHRSVSWYQQTPGQGLQFLFEYFSETQRNKGNFPGRFSGRQFSNSRSEMNVSTLELGDSALYLCASSLEGGGGYTFGSGTRLTVV.

This chain joins TRBV14 and TRBJ2-3; 11 bases are shared with TRBD1. CDR1 is SGHDN and CDR2 is FVKESK in the germline V gene. J lost 4 bases, V lost 4 bases, and 31 bases had no gene match. The CDR3 is made up of 24 amino acids. CDR3 DNA: TGTGCCAGCAGCCCGATTCGGACAGGGGGCCAATGGACTAGCGAGGGCCTGGGGCCAGATACGCAGTATTTT. Amino acid sequence: CASSPIRTGGQWTSEGLGPDTQYF.

This clonotype has a handful of counts. The chain is built from TRBV6-2 or TRBV6-3 and TRBJ2-1, with TRBD2 identical over 7 bases. This CDR3 spans 17 amino acids. Trimming took 4 bases from V and 8 from J; bases not matched to a gene: 17. Germline V gene data show CDR1 as MNHEY and CDR2 as SVGEGT. Here the CDR3 reads CASSSSRGLVVNDEQFF. In DNA form, the CDR3 reads TGTGCCAGCAGTTCCTCCCGTGGACTAGTCGTGAACGATGAGCAGTTCTTC.

There are many counts of this clonotype. CDR3 coding DNA: TGTGCCAGCAGTTACCGACTAGCCTCCTACGAGCAGTACTTC. It translates to CASSYRLASYEQYF. V usage is TRBV6-2 or TRBV6-3 and J usage is TRBJ2-7; 7 bases map to TRBD2. V was pared by 2 bases and J by 0 bases, with 1 base of the junction left unmatched. The CDR3 consists of 14 residues. Germline assignment: CDR1 MNHEY and CDR2 SVGEGT.

This clonotype was found many times. The V gene is TRBV28, the J gene TRBJ2-5; 7 bases are shared with TRBD1. Germline loops: CDR1 MDHEN, CDR2 SYDVKM. V lost 7 bases to trimming and J lost 4 bases; unmatched junction nucleotides: 9. This CDR3 spans 14 amino acids. CDR3 bases: TGTGCCAGCACCGCAACCGGGACAGTAGAGACCCAGTACTTC. It specifies CASTATGTVETQYF. Drawing the rest from reference TRBV28 and TRBJ2-5, the complete variable domain is DVKVTQSSRYLVKRTGEKVFLECVQDMDHENMFWYRQDPGLGLRLIYFSYDVKMKEKGDIPEGYSVSREKKERFSLILESASTNQTSMYLCASTATGTVETQYFGPGTRLLVL.

This clonotype has just a few counts. V usage is TRBV29-1 and J usage is TRBJ2-1; TRBD2 matches 8 bases. Germline V gene sequence: CDR1 SQVTM, CDR2 ANQGSEA. The trim removed 7 bases at V and 2 bases at J, leaving 7 bases unmatched. The CDR3 is 14 residues long. CDR3 amino acids: CSGERERPYNEQFF. The CDR3, as DNA: TGCAGCGGAGAGCGGGAGCGCCCCTACAATGAGCAGTTCTTC.

This chain links TRBV6-4 with TRBJ2-2; D is perhaps TRBD2 (5 bases). Germline CDR1 reads MRHNA; CDR2 reads SNTAGT. The ends were cut back, 5 bases at V and 0 bases at J, with 13 bases in the middle. This CDR3 is 16 amino acids long. The CDR3 loop is CASSRRISPNTGELFF. CDR3 DNA: TGTGCCAGCAGTCGGAGGATTAGCCCGAACACCGGGGAGCTGTTTTTT.

This clonotype was observed a few times. This chain joins TRBV19 and TRBJ2-1, with D possibly matching TRBD1 (5 bases). The CDR3 has 15 amino acids. Trimming pared 1 base from V and 6 bases from J, leaving 13 bases between. Germline lookup yields CDR1 LNHDA and CDR2 SQIVND (reference sequence). The CDR3 here is CASSIATDRGNEQFF. The DNA of the CDR3 is TGTGCCAGTAGTATAGCTACTGACAGAGGCAATGAGCAGTTCTTC.

This chain uses TRBV6-5 with TRBJ2-1; TRBD2 matches at 11 bases. Germline CDR1 is MNHEY and CDR2 is SVGAGI. The CDR3 spans 18 residues. The ends lost 4 bases at V and 0 bases at J; junction bases unmatched: 8. Here the CDR3 reads CASSLSLAGGFSYNEQFF. In DNA form, the CDR3 reads TGTGCCAGCAGTTTAAGCCTAGCGGGGGGATTCTCCTACAATGAGCAGTTCTTC.

The V call is TRBV6-5, the J call TRBJ2-7, with D perhaps given as TRBD1 or TRBD2 (5 bases each). V lost 0 bases and J 1 base, leaving 16 bases between the germline ends. There are 17 residues in the CDR3. CDR1 is MNHEY, CDR2 SVGAGI, per germline. Written as DNA, the CDR3 is TGTGCCAGCAGTTACTCGACTACACAGGAGATTTCCTACGAGCAGTACTTC. Translated, it gives CASSYSTTQEISYEQYF.

This clonotype was seen a handful of times. The V gene is TRBV28, the J gene TRBJ2-3, with a weak D call TRBD1 (7 bases). Germline CDR1 is MDHEN and CDR2 is SYDVKM. The V end lost 10 bases, the J end lost 3 bases, and 11 bases lay between the germline ends. This CDR3 has 12 amino acids. CDR3 DNA: TGTGCCACAGGGGGGTTTACAGATACGCAGTATTTT. Its translation is CATGGFTDTQYF.

This clonotype was seen more than once but under ten times. The chain links TRBV5-1 to TRBJ1-2; D may be TRBD1 (5 bases). The CDR3 loop spans 14 amino acids. CDR1 and CDR2 from the germline V gene are SGHRS and YFSETQ. With 5 bases removed from V and 3 bases from J, the gap between germline ends came to 14 bases. DNA of the CDR3: TGCGCCAGCAGAACGGGGCAGGACTACTATGGCTACACCTTC. As protein: CASRTGQDYYGYTF.

This clonotype came up a few times. The chain uses TRBV24-1 and TRBJ2-5, with no clear D. Looked up from germline, CDR1 is KGHDR and CDR2 is SFDVKD. The V end lost 0 bases, the J end lost 0 bases, and 7 bases lay between the germline ends. This CDR3 comprises 15 residues. Here the CDR3 reads CATSDLTEYQETQYF. In DNA form, the CDR3 reads TGTGCCACCAGTGATTTGACTGAGTACCAAGAGACCCAGTACTTC.

This sequence joins TRBV10-3 and TRBJ2-7; TRBD2 is a possible D gene (5 bases). Trimming removed 5 bases at V and 0 bases at J, with 8 bases between. CDR1 is ENHRY, CDR2 SYGVKD, per germline. The CDR3 is 13 residues long. The CDR3 bases are TGTGCCATCAGTTACGGGGACTCCTACGAGCAGTACTTC. Its translation is CAISYGDSYEQYF.

This clonotype was recorded a few times. The V call is TRBV6-1, the J call TRBJ1-5; no firm D call. The CDR3 totals 15 residues. The V end lost 6 bases, the J end lost 0 bases, and 12 bases lay between the germline ends. CDR1 is MNHNS and CDR2 is SASEGT in the germline V gene. CDR3 sequence: CASRPFGVSNQPQHF. The DNA for the CDR3 is TGTGCCAGCAGGCCCTTTGGGGTTAGCAATCAGCCCCAGCATTTT.

This chain links TRBV11-3 with TRBJ2-1; D is possibly TRBD2 (6 bases). There are 14 residues in the CDR3. With 0 bases removed from V and 7 bases from J, the gap between germline ends came to 10 bases. Looked up from germline, CDR1 is SGHNT and CDR2 is YENEEA. The CDR3 spells CASSLDGGKNEQFF. In nucleotides, the CDR3 is TGTGCCAGCAGCTTAGATGGGGGGAAGAATGAGCAGTTCTTC.

This clonotype was seen more than once but under ten times. This rearrangement joins TRBV4-2 to TRBJ2-1, with D possibly TRBD1 on 6 matching bases. Germline CDR1 and CDR2: LGHNA and YNFKEQ. CDR3 length: 15 amino acids. V was trimmed by 0 bases and J by 2 bases, leaving 8 bases between them. The CDR3: CASSQEQGPYNEQFF. CDR3 bases: TGTGCCAGCAGCCAAGAACAGGGCCCCTACAATGAGCAGTTCTTC.

This clonotype was detected only a few times. The chain joins TRBV7-9 to TRBJ1-4; D is unclear. CDR3 length equals 14 residues. Looked up from germline, CDR1 is SEHNR and CDR2 is FQNEAQ (reference sequence). Trimming shortened V by 5 bases and J by 2 bases, and 9 bases separated the two germline ends. CDR3 amino acids: CASSRGRTNEKLFF. CDR3 in DNA: TGTGCCAGCAGCCGAGGGCGGACTAATGAAAAACTGTTTTTT.

In this sample, this clonotype turned up a few times. The chain couples TRBV6-5 to TRBJ1-1; perhaps TRBD1 as D (5 bases). The V end was cut by 0 bases, the J end by 8 bases, with 13 bases between. The germline V gene encodes CDR1 MNHEY and CDR2 SVGAGI. The CDR3 sequence is 14 residues long. CDR3 DNA: TGTGCCAGCAGTTACTCGAGTTGGAAGGGGGAAGCTTTCTTT. It specifies CASSYSSWKGEAFF.

This clonotype was counted only a few times. The rearrangement links TRBV10-3 to TRBJ2-3; TRBD2 aligns across 15 bases. CDR1 and CDR2 (germline): ENHRY, SYGVKD. This CDR3 is built from 18 residues. V dropped 4 bases and J dropped 4; count of bases not matched to a gene: 9. CDR3 bases: TGTGCCATCAGTGGGACTAGCGGGGGGGCCTTCGTGGCAGATACGCAGTATTTT. As protein: CAISGTSGGAFVADTQYF.